A selection of T cell receptor beta chains follows, all from one sample in a study of T cells after yellow fever vaccination. TCRdb re-called the 5' RACE reads with MiXCR, one entry per CDR3 protein. The sample lists hundreds of thousands of distinct CDR3 sequences; less than 9.5% were seen once. The sample in question was PBMCs, obtained more than 40 days after the first yellow fever vaccination. Receptor source: a young man who received the YFV17D yellow fever vaccine. CDR3s include the opening cysteine and the closing phenylalanine or tryptophan. The order of the fields is D gene, J gene, clone size, V gene, CDR3 length, CDR3 protein, CDR3 DNA. The D gene is left open where the match is weak. Only some rows state a clone size, as once, few, many or a class for expanded clones.

>.|TRBJ2-5|.|TRBV28|17
CASSLRSEWGHVETQYF
TGTGCCAGCAGTTTACGTAGCGAATGGGGACATGTCGAGACCCAGTACTTC
>TRBD1|TRBJ1-5|.|TRBV18|16
CASSESFQGGDQPQHF
TGTGCCAGCTCAGAATCATTCCAGGGGGGCGATCAGCCCCAGCATTTT
>TRBD1|TRBJ1-6|many|TRBV7-9|14
CASAPPGGKSPLHF
TGTGCCAGCGCGCCACCAGGGGGTAAATCACCCCTCCACTTT
>.|TRBJ2-3|many|TRBV7-7|14
CASSSTTFTDTQYF
TGTGCCAGCAGCTCGACGACATTCACAGATACGCAGTATTTT
>TRBD2|TRBJ2-1|few|TRBV11-1|18
CASSLGLAGGGGYNEQFF
TGTGCCAGCAGCTTAGGGCTAGCGGGGGGTGGGGGCTACAATGAGCAGTTCTTC
>TRBD1|TRBJ1-2|few|TRBV6-1|14
CASSRPGGAVGYTF
TGTGCCAGCAGTCGCCCAGGGGGCGCCGTCGGCTACACCTTC
>.|TRBJ1-2|many|TRBV7-2|14
CASSLVTLDYGYTF
TGTGCCAGCAGCTTAGTCACCTTAGACTATGGCTACACCTTC
>.|TRBJ2-3|.|TRBV4-1|18
CASSQGSVRGSSTDTQYF
TGCGCCAGCAGCCAAGGATCGGTCCGGGGGTCAAGCACAGATACGCAGTATTTT
>.|TRBJ1-3|few|TRBV4-1|19
CASSQGIIVTGTRRNTIYF
TGCGCCAGCAGCCAAGGTATAATCGTCACAGGGACCAGACGAAACACCATATATTTT
>TRBD1|TRBJ1-2|.|TRBV12-3/TRBV12-4|14
CASSRDRAAYGYTF
TGTGCCAGCAGCCGCGACAGGGCCGCCTATGGCTACACCTTC
>TRBD2|TRBJ2-3|few|TRBV5-1|15
CASSLARTSADTQYF
TGCGCCAGCAGCTTGGCCCGGACTAGTGCAGATACGCAGTATTTT
>TRBD1|TRBJ1-1|.|TRBV5-1|16
CASNDPTGGLNTEAFF
TGCGCCAGCAACGACCCGACAGGGGGCTTGAACACTGAAGCTTTCTTT
>.|TRBJ1-1|few|TRBV2|14
CASRMGRENTEAFF
TGTGCCAGCAGAATGGGCAGGGAGAACACTGAAGCTTTCTTT
>.|TRBJ2-5|.|TRBV19|15
CASIARAGRRETQYF
TGTGCCAGTATCGCCCGGGCTGGGCGGCGAGAGACCCAGTACTTC
>.|TRBJ2-1|.|TRBV7-2|15
CASTKRGGRTDEQFF
TGTGCCAGCACCAAAAGGGGGGGGCGGACAGATGAGCAGTTCTTC
>.|TRBJ2-1|few|TRBV7-9|15
CASSPQGLPGAGQFF
TGTGCCAGCAGCCCGCAAGGACTCCCAGGCGCGGGGCAGTTCTTC
>TRBD2|TRBJ2-3|few|TRBV4-3|17
CASSQRGIAGERDTQYF
TGCGCCAGCAGCCAAAGGGGGATAGCGGGGGAACGAGATACGCAGTATTTT
>TRBD2|TRBJ2-3|few|TRBV4-2|14
CASSPQRGGDTQYF
TGTGCCAGCAGCCCTCAGCGGGGGGGAGATACGCAGTATTTT
>TRBD2|TRBJ2-1|.|TRBV5-1|19
CASSLGTGLAAFKDNEQFF
TGCGCCAGCAGCTTGGGCACGGGACTAGCGGCGTTTAAGGACAATGAGCAGTTCTTC
>TRBD2|TRBJ2-7|.|TRBV20-1|14
CSARVGSGGYEQYF
TGCAGTGCTAGAGTCGGTAGCGGGGGTTACGAGCAGTACTTC
>.|TRBJ2-2|few|TRBV30|14
CAWSISGFTGELFF
TGTGCCTGGAGTATAAGCGGGTTTACCGGGGAGCTGTTTTTT
>.|TRBJ2-1|few|TRBV12-3/TRBV12-4|13
CASSPQLDNEQFF
TGTGCCAGCAGTCCCCAACTAGACAATGAGCAGTTCTTC
>.|TRBJ2-3|.|TRBV18|13
CASSMGGADTQYF
TGTGCCAGCTCAATGGGGGGCGCAGATACGCAGTATTTT
>TRBD2|TRBJ2-3|many|TRBV11-1|18
CASSRPGLAGGRTDTQYF
TGTGCCAGCAGTCGCCCGGGACTAGCGGGGGGACGCACAGATACGCAGTATTTT
>TRBD1|TRBJ1-6|.|TRBV2|17
CASRTDRVGSYNSPLHF
TGTGCCAGCAGGACCGACAGGGTCGGCTCCTATAATTCACCCCTCCACTTT
>.|TRBJ2-5|few|TRBV29-1|13
CSVYRVTGETQYF
TGCAGCGTTTACAGGGTAACGGGAGAGACCCAGTACTTC
>TRBD1|TRBJ1-6|.|TRBV20-1|14
CSANSGTGGSPLHF
TGCAGTGCTAACTCCGGGACAGGGGGCTCACCCCTCCACTTT
>TRBD2|TRBJ2-2|few|TRBV20-1|17
CSARAKGLARWTGELFF
TGCAGTGCTAGAGCCAAGGGACTAGCCAGGTGGACCGGGGAGCTGTTTTTT
>.|TRBJ1-1|few|TRBV7-9|13
CASSLTLHTEAFF
TGTGCCAGCAGCTTAACCCTACACACTGAAGCTTTCTTT
>TRBD1|TRBJ2-1|few|TRBV11-1|18
CAGLDRDSLMTDLNEQFF
TGTGCCGGCTTAGACCGGGACAGTTTAATGACAGATCTCAATGAGCAGTTCTTC
>TRBD1|TRBJ2-3|few|TRBV15|18
CATSREILGQGITDTQYF
TGTGCCACCAGCAGAGAAATCCTCGGACAGGGGATAACAGATACGCAGTATTTT
>.|TRBJ1-1|many|TRBV7-2|12
CASSLVGPFSFF
TGTGCCAGCAGCTTAGTCGGGCCTTTTTCTTTCTTT
>TRBD1|TRBJ1-2|many|TRBV5-1|15
CASSPRQGSNYGYTF
TGCGCCAGCAGCCCCAGACAGGGTTCCAACTATGGCTACACCTTC
>TRBD2|TRBJ2-1|few|TRBV5-1|16
CASSPGASGGYNEQFF
TGCGCCAGCAGCCCGGGGGCTAGCGGGGGTTACAATGAGCAGTTCTTC
>TRBD2|TRBJ2-1|few|TRBV2|13
CASGSGGGNEQFF
TGTGCCAGCGGAAGCGGGGGGGGCAATGAGCAGTTCTTC
>.|TRBJ1-1|.|TRBV20-1|13
CSARWGVRTEAFF
TGCAGTGCTAGATGGGGGGTTCGCACTGAAGCTTTCTTT
>.|TRBJ1-2|few|TRBV5-1|15
CASSLGEPFNYGYTF
TGCGCCAGCAGCTTGGGAGAGCCCTTTAACTATGGCTACACCTTC
>TRBD1|TRBJ2-2|.|TRBV5-1|16
CTSSLLGQANTGELFF
TGCACCAGCAGCCTACTGGGACAGGCGAACACCGGGGAGCTGTTTTTT
>.|TRBJ2-6|.|TRBV11-2|14
CASSSFGGANVLTF
TGTGCCAGCAGCTCCTTCGGCGGGGCCAACGTCCTGACTTTC
>TRBD1|TRBJ2-4|.|TRBV19|14
CATGDRGHQNIQYF
TGTGCCACTGGGGACAGGGGGCATCAAAACATTCAGTACTTC
>TRBD2|TRBJ2-5|few|TRBV5-1|17
CASSLPSGGVSQETQYF
TGCGCCAGCAGCTTGCCTAGCGGGGGGGTGTCCCAAGAGACCCAGTACTTC
>.|TRBJ2-1|few|TRBV29-1|13
CSVPEGAWNEQFF
TGCAGCGTTCCGGAGGGGGCCTGGAATGAGCAGTTCTTC
>.|TRBJ2-3|.|TRBV30|12
CACHYGGDTQYF
TGTGCCTGTCATTACGGGGGAGATACGCAGTATTTT
>.|TRBJ2-5|.|TRBV7-9|15
CASNPVNRESETQYF
TGTGCCAGCAACCCGGTGAACAGGGAGTCGGAGACCCAGTACTTC
>.|TRBJ1-2|.|TRBV4-2|15
CASSQERSADYGYTF
TGTGCCAGCAGCCAAGAAAGGAGCGCGGACTATGGCTACACCTTC
>TRBD1|TRBJ1-5|few|TRBV5-1|17
CASTWTLQGSFNQPQHF
TGCGCCAGCACCTGGACCTTACAGGGGAGCTTCAATCAGCCCCAGCATTTT
>.|TRBJ1-1|few|TRBV4-2|15
CASKFGQPLNTEAFF
TGTGCCAGCAAATTTGGTCAGCCACTTAACACTGAAGCTTTCTTT
>TRBD2|TRBJ2-3|.|TRBV7-2|17
CASSLTLAGGGKDTQYF
TGTGCCAGCAGCCTAACACTAGCGGGGGGCGGAAAAGATACGCAGTATTTT
>.|TRBJ2-5|many|TRBV18|13
CASSPGQLETQYF
TGTGCCAGCTCACCAGGACAATTAGAGACCCAGTACTTC
>.|TRBJ2-5|few|TRBV20-1|18
CSARDEAILGVGSETQYF
TGCAGTGCTAGAGATGAGGCCATCTTGGGTGTTGGGTCAGAGACCCAGTACTTC
>.|TRBJ2-3|few|TRBV5-6|15
CASKVRGPGTDTQYF
TGTGCCAGCAAGGTGCGGGGACCCGGCACAGATACGCAGTATTTT
>.|TRBJ1-1|many|TRBV7-9|15
CASSLRTGLNTEAFF
TGTGCCAGCAGCTTAAGAACAGGTCTGAACACTGAAGCTTTCTTT
>.|TRBJ1-6|few|TRBV10-3|14
CAISEQGVNSPLHF
TGTGCCATCAGTGAACAGGGTGTGAATTCACCCCTCCACTTT
>.|TRBJ2-1|many|TRBV12-3/TRBV12-4|15
CASSRHGVGRLGQFF
TGTGCCAGCAGCCGCCACGGTGTGGGCCGTCTCGGGCAGTTCTTC
>.|TRBJ2-1|many|TRBV14|14
CASSPRLSYNEQFF
TGTGCCAGCAGCCCTCGTTTGTCCTACAATGAGCAGTTCTTC